A selection of T cell receptor beta chains follows, all from one sample in a study of blood T cell repertoires in COVID-19. Libraries were prepared by immunoSEQ multiplex PCR; TCRdb keeps only in-frame clonotypes and omits some of them. The table has about 120,000 clones, approximately 82% seen once; the top ten hold less than 8%. The source material was peripheral blood. Receptors originate from a man aged 65 to 85 with active or convalescent COVID-19. CDR3s include the opening cysteine and the closing phenylalanine or tryptophan. The D gene is left open where the match is weak.

D	V	J	CDR3	DNA
.	TRBV11-1	TRBJ1-1	CASSLGAGTEAFF	TGTGCCAGCAGCCTAGGGGCGGGCACTGAAGCTTTCTTT
TRBD2	TRBV24-1	TRBJ2-4	CATSAGRGPRDIQYF	TGTGCCACCAGTGCCGGGAGGGGCCCGCGAGACATTCAGTACTTC
TRBD2	TRBV6-5	TRBJ2-5	CASRGGTSGQETQYF	TGTGCCAGCAGAGGGGGGACTAGCGGACAAGAGACCCAGTACTTC
.	TRBV6-5	TRBJ1-5	CASTPVERKNQPQHF	TGTGCCAGCACCCCAGTTGAGCGAAAAAATCAGCCCCAGCATTTT
.	TRBV4-1	TRBJ1-4	CASSRGRGGEKLFF	TGCGCCAGCAGCCGGGGCAGGGGCGGTGAAAAACTGTTTTTT
.	TRBV7-3	TRBJ2-2	CASGTRGQGELFF	TGTGCCAGCGGGACTAGGGGACAGGGGGAGCTGTTTTTT
TRBD2	TRBV5-1	TRBJ2-3	CASSLPSGDTDTQYF	TGCGCCAGCAGCTTACCTAGCGGTGACACAGATACGCAGTATTTT
TRBD2	TRBV7-9	TRBJ2-1	CASSLASGGPGEQFF	TGTGCCAGCAGCTTAGCCAGCGGGGGGCCCGGTGAGCAGTTCTTC
.	TRBV2	TRBJ2-4	CASSLDSLAKNIQYF	TGTGCCAGCAGCTTGGACAGTTTAGCCAAAAACATTCAGTACTTC
.	TRBV10-3	TRBJ1-6	CAISRIQGESPLHF	TGTGCCATCAGCCGAATACAGGGTGAATCACCCCTCCACTTT